These 8 T cell receptor beta chains originate from one sample sequenced in a study of somatic mutations in cytotoxic T cells in rheumatoid arthritis. Measured with immunoSEQ multiplex PCR; TCRdb has only the in-frame clones, and not every one. The sample contains some 20,000 clones, around four fifths of which appear only once. The specimen sequenced was CD8+ T cells sorted from blood. The source of these receptors is an adult with rheumatoid arthritis.

V and J are TRBV9 and TRBJ1-3; D is uncertain. CDR3 length equals 16 residues. CDR1 and CDR2 from the germline V gene are SGDLS and YYNGEE. The V and J ends lost 0 bases and 0 bases respectively, with 10 bases between them. The DNA of the CDR3 is TGTGCCAGCAGCGTAGACGGTTTTAGCTCTGGAAACACCATATATTTT. Translating it yields CASSVDGFSSGNTIYF.

J is TRBJ2-7 and V is TRBV4-3; D possibly corresponds to TRBD1 (5 bases). Trimming removed 1 base at V and 1 base at J, with 11 bases between. Per germline, CDR1 LGHNA and CDR2 YSLEER. The CDR3 contains 15 residues. CDR3 DNA: TGCGCCAGCAGCCAAGGTTGGCAGGGATCCTACGAGCAGTACTTC. Protein: CASSQGWQGSYEQYF.

The gene calls are TRBV5-1 and TRBJ2-1, with TRBD2 as a possible D gene (6 bases). V lost 4 bases and J lost 8, with 16 bases in between. Per germline, CDR1 SGHRS and CDR2 YFSETQ. The CDR3 totals 14 residues. The CDR3 reads CASSLDGSGDEQFF. The CDR3 nucleotides are TGCGCCAGCAGCCTCGACGGGAGCGGTGATGAGCAGTTCTTC.

This chain links TRBV7-9 with TRBJ2-7, with D unresolved. Germline CDR1 is SEHNR and CDR2 is FQNEAQ (reference sequence). The CDR3 is 16 residues long. The germline V and J ends were trimmed by 1 base and 1 base, with 14 bases remaining between them. The CDR3 loop is CASSLVPRGGSYEQYF. In nucleotides, the CDR3 is TGTGCCAGCAGCTTAGTCCCGAGAGGTGGGTCCTACGAGCAGTACTTC.

V gene TRBV7-9 combines with J gene TRBJ2-5; 11 bases fit TRBD1. The CDR3 contains 15 residues. Germline CDR1 reads SEHNR; CDR2 reads FQNEAQ (reference sequence). Trimming took 5 bases from V and 2 from J; bases not matched to a gene: 4. CDR3 protein: CASSPRDRGQETQYF. CDR3 coding DNA: TGTGCCAGCAGCCCTAGGGACAGGGGGCAAGAGACCCAGTACTTC.

The table lists this clone with a count of one. This chain uses TRBV29-1 with TRBJ2-3, with D perhaps being TRBD1 or TRBD2 (6 bases each). The V end was cut by 7 bases, the J end by 0 bases, with 14 bases between. Germline values: CDR1 SQVTM, CDR2 ANQGSEA. This CDR3 is 14 amino acids long. The CDR3 region has the DNA TGCAGCGCAGAGGGGGGCTCTAGCACAGATACGCAGTATTTT. Amino acid sequence: CSAEGGSSTDTQYF.

The chain is built from TRBV7-8 and TRBJ2-1, with D maybe TRBD1 (6 bases). V lost 1 base to trimming and J lost 8 bases, with 9 bases between them. CDR1 SGHVS and CDR2 FQNEAQ come from the germline V gene. The CDR3 is made up of 13 amino acids. The CDR3 nucleotides read TGTGCCAGCAGCTTAGGACAGGCCTATGAGCAGTTCTTC. Amino acid sequence: CASSLGQAYEQFF.

The V call is TRBV7-9, the J call TRBJ1-6, with 9 bases matching TRBD1. V shed 3 bases, J shed 7 bases, and the junction held 7 bases outside the gene matches. The CDR3 has 16 amino acids. From germline, CDR1 is SEHNR and CDR2 FQNEAQ (reference sequence). The CDR3 is CASSFRDRETNSPLHF. CDR3 nucleotides: TGTGCCAGCAGCTTCCGGGACAGGGAAACCAATTCACCCCTCCACTTT.